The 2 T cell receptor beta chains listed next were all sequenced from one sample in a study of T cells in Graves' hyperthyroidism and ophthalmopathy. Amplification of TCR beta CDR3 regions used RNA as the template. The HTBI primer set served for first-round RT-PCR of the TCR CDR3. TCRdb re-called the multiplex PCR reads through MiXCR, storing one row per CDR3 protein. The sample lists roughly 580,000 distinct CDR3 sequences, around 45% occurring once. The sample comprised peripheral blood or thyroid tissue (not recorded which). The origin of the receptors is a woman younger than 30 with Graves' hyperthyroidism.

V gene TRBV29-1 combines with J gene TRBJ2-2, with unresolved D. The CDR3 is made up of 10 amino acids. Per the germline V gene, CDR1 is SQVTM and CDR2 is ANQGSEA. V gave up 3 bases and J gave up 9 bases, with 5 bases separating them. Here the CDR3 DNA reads TGCAGCGTTGAGCAGTGGGAGCTGTTTTTT. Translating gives CSVEQWELFF.

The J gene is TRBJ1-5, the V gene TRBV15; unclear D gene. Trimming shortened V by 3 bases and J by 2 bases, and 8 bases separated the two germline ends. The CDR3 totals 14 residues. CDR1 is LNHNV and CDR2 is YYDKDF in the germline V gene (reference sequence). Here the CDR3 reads CATSSLLGNQPQHF. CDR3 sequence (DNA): TGTGCCACCAGCAGCTTGCTTGGCAATCAGCCCCAGCATTTT.